This TCR beta chain was observed in a study of cytomegalovirus exposure and HLA in healthy donors. Overall study results and limits: The presence/absence work took it that sequencing depth was about the same across donors. Previous analysis showed most TCR beta V segments were productive about 87% or about 30% of the time. A missense DCLRE1C variant was associated with V- and J-gene trimming of TCR beta chains in a later analysis, and an independent cohort replicated the association.

Remarks on this clone: Its cognate antigen is unknown.

Each donor was nominally healthy when sampled (though unrecorded immune exposures were likely). Vbeta (60) and Jbeta (13) primers were used in the PCR. Assay: immunoSEQ multiplex PCR; the TCRdb copy retains only in-frame clones and omits some. The sample holds 150,000 to 200,000 clones, more than 70% seen once. Trimming took off 4 bases at V and 4 bases at J, with 16 bases between the two ends. There are 15 residues in the CDR3. Germline V CDR1 and CDR2: SGDLS, YYNGEE. The V and J genes are TRBV9 and TRBJ2-3; the D is unclear. This TCR was recovered from a boy between 10 and 17 years old in good health and CMV-seronegative. Specimen: PBMCs. In DNA form, the CDR3 reads TGTGCCAGCAGCCCTCACGGCCCGGGTTCAGATACGCAGTATTTT. It translates to CASSPHGPGSDTQYF.